This passage covers 11 T cell receptor beta chains from one sample sequenced in a study of OX40 agonist ivuxolimab in advanced cancers. Generated by immunoSEQ multiplex PCR, the TCRdb table keeps only in-frame clones and is missing some. The repertoire holds about 54,000 clones, 80% to 90% seen once, with more than 1% in the top ten. The sample consisted of CD4+ or CD8+ T cells sorted from blood, taken in a trial of the OX40 agonist ivuxolimab. Every receptor here comes from an adult with an advanced solid tumor such as melanoma, head and neck, liver or kidney cancer.

V and J are TRBV27 and TRBJ2-7; D is ambiguous. The CDR3 is 13 residues long. The germline V gene encodes CDR1 MNHEY and CDR2 SMNVEV (reference sequence). V was trimmed by 7 bases and J by 1 base, leaving 11 bases between them. The CDR3 DNA sequence: TGTGCCAGCATGAAACAGAGTTCCTACGAGCAGTACTTC. This encodes CASMKQSSYEQYF.

The rearrangement joins TRBV7-2 to TRBJ1-6; no reliable D call. The germline CDR1 and CDR2 sequences are SGHTA and FQGNSA. V was shortened by 3 bases and J by 7 bases, with 4 bases between the two germline ends. The CDR3 extends over 12 amino acids. In DNA form, the CDR3 reads TGTGCCAGCAGCTTCCAGAATTCACCCCTCCACTTT. This gives the protein CASSFQNSPLHF.

The chain employs TRBV27 and TRBJ1-2, with D possibly being TRBD1 (5 bases). Trimming took off 5 bases at V and 8 bases at J, with 15 bases between the two ends. The germline CDR1 and CDR2 sequences are MNHEY and SMNVEV (reference sequence). The CDR3 spans 13 residues. CDR3 sequence: CASSTPSGGGYTF. CDR3 bases: TGTGCCAGCAGTACCCCATCTGGGGGGGGCTACACCTTC.

The chain couples TRBV9 to TRBJ1-4, with 9 positions matching TRBD1. The CDR3 covers 15 residues. CDR1 and CDR2 from the germline V gene are SGDLS and YYNGEE. Germline trimming cut 4 bases from V and 3 bases from J; bases unmatched to any gene: 4. This chain's CDR3 is CASSFGTGSNEKLFF. In nucleotides, the CDR3 is TGTGCCAGCAGCTTTGGGACAGGGTCTAATGAAAAACTGTTTTTT.

This chain links TRBV6-6 with TRBJ1-2, with unresolved D. With 5 bases removed from V and 0 bases from J, the gap between germline ends came to 7 bases. The length of the CDR3 is 13 residues. Germline V gene lookup returns CDR1 MNHNY and CDR2 SVGAGI (reference sequence). DNA of the CDR3: TGTGCCAGCAGTCAAAGGACTAACTATGGCTACACCTTC. It codes for CASSQRTNYGYTF.

The genes are TRBV30 and TRBJ2-5; D gene ambiguous. This CDR3 region has 14 residues. Per germline, CDR1 GTSNPN and CDR2 SVGIG (reference sequence). V gave up 1 base and J gave up 2 bases, with 11 bases separating them. The CDR3 nucleotides read TGTGCCTGGAGTGGGTACATACTTCAAGAGACCCAGTACTTC. The encoded protein is CAWSGYILQETQYF.

The chain uses TRBV7-2 and TRBJ1-1; D not certain. CDR3 size: 13 residues. V gave up 3 bases and J gave up 3 bases, with 8 bases separating them. The germline gives CDR1 SGHTA, CDR2 FQGNSA. The CDR3 sequence is CASSFRADTEAFF. CDR3 bases: TGTGCCAGCAGCTTCCGGGCGGACACTGAAGCTTTCTTT. The entire variable domain, with the rest obtained from reference TRBV7-2 and TRBJ1-1, is as follows: GAGVSQSPSNKVTEKGKDVELRCDPISGHTALYWYRQSLGQGLEFLIYFQGNSAPDKSGLPSDRFSAERTGGSVSTLTIQRTQQEDSAVYLCASSFRADTEAFFGQGTRLTVV.

The rearrangement joins TRBV27 to TRBJ2-2, with D uncertain. The CDR3 is 16 residues long. Trimming took off 6 bases at V and 1 base at J, with 15 bases between the two ends. The germline CDR1 and CDR2 sequences are MNHEY and SMNVEV (reference sequence). The CDR3 protein is CASSPFRGLNTGELFF. The CDR3 DNA is TGTGCCAGCAGCCCATTTAGAGGTCTGAACACCGGGGAGCTGTTTTTT.

The V and J genes are TRBV7-8 and TRBJ2-7, with a weak D call TRBD1 (6 bases). The CDR3 totals 15 residues. Germline values: CDR1 SGHVS, CDR2 FQNEAQ. V lost 1 base and J lost 1, with 11 bases in between. The CDR3 spells CASSLDQGISYEQYF. The CDR3 region has the DNA TGTGCCAGCAGCTTAGACCAGGGGATATCCTACGAGCAGTACTTC.

The V and J genes are TRBV6-4 and TRBJ1-1; D is ambiguous. The CDR3 sequence is 13 residues long. CDR1 MRHNA and CDR2 SNTAGT come from the germline V gene. V was pared by 0 bases and J by 5 bases, with 7 bases between. DNA for the CDR3: TGTGCCAGCAGTGACTCGATGGGGACTGAAGCTTTCTTT. Translation gives CASSDSMGTEAFF.

V is TRBV5-1 and J is TRBJ2-5, with 8 bases fitting TRBD1. The junction had 7 bases not matched to a gene; V was cut back by 4 bases and J by 5 bases. The CDR3 spans 14 residues. Germline V gene sequence: CDR1 SGHRS, CDR2 YFSETQ. As DNA, the CDR3 is TGCGCCAGCAGCCCTGGGACAGGCTACGAGACCCAGTACTTC. It translates to CASSPGTGYETQYF. The full variable domain, rest sourced from reference TRBV5-1 and TRBJ2-5, is KAGVTQTPRYLIKTRGQQVTLSCSPISGHRSVSWYQQTPGQGLQFLFEYFSETQRNKGNFPGRFSGRQFSNSRSEMNVSTLELGDSALYLCASSPGTGYETQYFGPGTRLLVL.